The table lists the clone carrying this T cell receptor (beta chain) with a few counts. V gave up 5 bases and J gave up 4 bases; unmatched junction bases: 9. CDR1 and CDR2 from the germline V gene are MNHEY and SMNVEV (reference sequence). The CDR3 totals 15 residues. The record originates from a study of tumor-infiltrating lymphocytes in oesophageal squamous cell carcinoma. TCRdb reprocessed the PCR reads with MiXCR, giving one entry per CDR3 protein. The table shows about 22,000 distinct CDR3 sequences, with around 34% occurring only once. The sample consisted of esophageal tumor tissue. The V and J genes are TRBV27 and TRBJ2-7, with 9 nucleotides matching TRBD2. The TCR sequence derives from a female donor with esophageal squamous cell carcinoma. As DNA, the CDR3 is TGTGCCAGCAGTCCTTTAGCGGGAGTGGGTTACGAGCAGTACTTC. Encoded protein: CASSPLAGVGYEQYF.